A single sample is the source of the 19 T cell receptor beta chains below, sequenced in a study of T cells in Graves' hyperthyroidism and ophthalmopathy. TCR beta CDR3 sequences were amplified from RNA transcripts. In the first-round RT-PCR of the TCR CDR3, the HTBI primer set was used. A single record per CDR3 protein comes from TCRdb applying MiXCR to the multiplex PCR reads. The profile shows hundreds of thousands of distinct CDR3 sequences, 45% of them singletons. The material sequenced was peripheral blood or thyroid tissue (not recorded which). Source of these receptors: an adult man with Graves' disease, either hyperthyroidism or ophthalmopathy (not recorded which).

This clonotype was counted between two and nine times. A junction end diverges from the germline sequence, so it may reflect a read error. The chain joins TRBV10-3 to TRBJ1-5; D is ambiguous. In germline, CDR1 is ENHRY, CDR2 SYGVKD. The CDR3 is 14 residues long. CDR3 amino acids: CASSETASNQPQHF. The CDR3 DNA is TGTGCCAGCAGTGAAACAGCCTCCAATCAGCCCCAGCATTTT.

V is TRBV6-1 and J is TRBJ1-1, with D maybe TRBD1 (6 bases). This CDR3 has 16 residues. Germline V gene sequence: CDR1 MNHNS, CDR2 SASEGT. Between the trimmed V and J ends, which lost 1 base and 1 base, there was a span of 13 bases. CDR3 sequence (DNA): TGTGCCAGCAGTGAAGGCCTCCGGGACACGAACACTGAAGCTTTCTTT. It yields the protein CASSEGLRDTNTEAFF.

Of note for this clonotype: A much larger clonotype is one base distant, so this may be a read error. The chain joins TRBV29-1 to TRBJ2-7; TRBD1 or TRBD2 may be the D gene (6 bases each). Trimming stripped 6 bases from V and 7 bases from J, with 19 bases between. The CDR3 is made up of 13 amino acids. CDR1 and CDR2 from the germline V gene are SQVTM and ANQGSEA. CDR3 coding DNA: TGCAGCGTCGGGGGCAGGGTTCTAGGAGAGCAGTACTTC. It codes for CSVGGRVLGEQYF.

This chain connects TRBV10-3 to TRBJ2-5; 13 bases fit TRBD2. The CDR3 consists of 16 residues. Trimming at V came to 3 bases and at J to 5 bases, leaving 6 bases not matched to a gene. Germline V lookup: CDR1 ENHRY, CDR2 SYGVKD. The CDR3 is CAISEGTSGVLETQYF. The CDR3 region has the DNA TGTGCCATCAGTGAAGGGACTAGCGGGGTGCTCGAGACCCAGTACTTC.

This chain uses TRBV29-1 with TRBJ1-5; D remains unclear. Per the germline V gene, CDR1 is SQVTM and CDR2 is ANQGSEA. The V end was cut by 2 bases, the J end by 11 bases, with 7 bases between. This CDR3 region has 10 residues. The CDR3 DNA is TGCAGCGTTGAATCCGGGGCCCAGCATTTT. Translation: CSVESGAQHF.

The table lists this clonotype with many counts. The chain has TRBV12-3 or TRBV12-4 and TRBJ1-4, with TRBD1 matching over 8 bases. V shed 6 bases and J 7 bases; nucleotides not matched to a gene: 4. This CDR3 contains 13 residues. The CDR3 DNA reads as TGTGCCAGCAGCGGACAGGGAAGTGAAAAACTGTTTTTT. It translates to CASSGQGSEKLFF.

V is TRBV20-1 and J is TRBJ2-5, with 7 bases matching TRBD1. The germline V gene has CDR1 DFQATT and CDR2 SNEGSKA (reference sequence). V trimming: 5 bases; J trimming: 0 bases; junction bases outside the gene matches: 9. The CDR3 contains 15 residues. This CDR3 reads CSAEMTGSYQETQYF. The CDR3, as DNA: TGCAGTGCTGAAATGACAGGGTCCTACCAAGAGACCCAGTACTTC.

This chain uses TRBV7-2 with TRBJ1-2; D remains unclear. The V gene lost 9 bases and the J gene lost 4 bases, with 12 bases spanning the gap. Germline lookup yields CDR1 SGHTA and CDR2 FQGNSA. The CDR3 runs 12 residues. The CDR3: CASSRYGYGYTF. The DNA of the CDR3 is TGTGCCAGTAGTCGCTACGGCTATGGCTACACCTTC.

V gene TRBV7-9 combines with J gene TRBJ2-5, with 11 nucleotides matching TRBD1. The CDR3 loop spans 15 amino acids. V gave up 5 bases and J gave up 5 bases; unmatched junction bases: 7. Germline V gene lookup returns CDR1 SEHNR and CDR2 FQNEAQ (reference sequence). In DNA form, the CDR3 reads TGTGCCAGCAGCGGGGGACAGGGGGTGGCGGAGACCCAGTACTTC. It codes for CASSGGQGVAETQYF.

This clonotype was seen more than once but under ten times. J is TRBJ2-5 and V is TRBV7-9; 11 bases line up with TRBD2. The J segment lost 1 base and the V segment lost 6 bases, leaving 4 bases of the junction unmatched. This CDR3 is 15 amino acids long. CDR1 and CDR2 from the germline V gene are SEHNR and FQNEAQ (reference sequence). CDR3 amino acids: CASRVAGGFQETQYF. The CDR3 DNA follows: TGTGCCAGCAGAGTAGCGGGGGGGTTCCAAGAGACCCAGTACTTC.

The chain is built from TRBV12-5 and TRBJ1-6; 7 bases fit TRBD1. Trimming took 6 bases from V and 9 from J; bases not matched to a gene: 8. CDR1 and CDR2 (germline): LGHNT, FRNRAP. CDR3 length equals 14 residues. The CDR3 DNA is TGTGCTAGTGGAGGACAGGTTGGAAGTTCACCCCTCCACTTT. Amino acids: CASGGQVGSSPLHF.

The chain joins TRBV13 to TRBJ1-1; TRBD1 agrees at 7 bases. The germline V gene has CDR1 PRHDT and CDR2 FYEKMQ (reference sequence). V gave up 3 bases and J gave up 0 bases; unmatched junction bases: 4. The CDR3 has 15 residues. CDR3 bases: TGTGCCAGCAGCTTTGAGGGACAGATGAACACTGAAGCTTTCTTT. It encodes CASSFEGQMNTEAFF.

This chain connects TRBV2 to TRBJ1-3; 7 bases agree with TRBD1. CDR3 length: 16 residues. V was clipped by 5 bases and J by 0 bases; unmatched bases: 7. Germline lookup yields CDR1 SNHLY and CDR2 FYNNEI. CDR3: CASSSPGQASGNTIYF. CDR3 coding DNA: TGTGCCAGCAGTTCCCCCGGACAGGCCTCTGGAAACACCATATATTTT.

This clonotype was counted many times. The rearrangement uses TRBV5-1 and TRBJ2-7, with 9 bases that match TRBD1. J was trimmed by 7 bases and V by 4 bases; bases with no gene match: 12. The CDR3 length is 15 residues. The germline gives CDR1 SGHRS, CDR2 YFSETQ. In DNA form, the CDR3 reads TGCGCCAGCAGCCCCGTCCCGGGACAGGGAACTGAGCAGTACTTC. This gives the protein CASSPVPGQGTEQYF.

This clonotype was counted many times. This chain uses TRBV19 with TRBJ1-2, with TRBD1 matching over 11 bases. Trimming cost V 7 bases and J 6 bases; bases outside gene matches: 4. Germline V gene sequence: CDR1 LNHDA, CDR2 SQIVND (reference sequence). CDR3 length: 13 residues. This CDR3 is CASKDRGHHGYTF. CDR3 bases: TGTGCCAGTAAGGACAGGGGGCATCATGGCTACACCTTC. Combining the CDR3 with reference TRBV19 and TRBJ1-2 gives the whole variable domain DGGITQSPKYLFRKEGQNVTLSCEQNLNHDAMYWYRQDPGQGLRLIYYSQIVNDFQKGDIAEGYSVSREKKESFPLTVTSAQKNPTAFYLCASKDRGHHGYTFGSGTRLTVV.

The CDR3 region has the DNA TGTGCCAGCAGCGTAGACGCGACGGAATACTATGGCTACACCTTC. Translating it yields CASSVDATEYYGYTF. V is TRBV9 and J is TRBJ1-2; D uncertain. Between the trimmed V and J ends, which lost 0 bases and 3 bases, there was a span of 12 bases. The V gene's germline CDR1 is SGDLS and CDR2 YYNGEE. The CDR3 sequence is 15 residues long.

This chain uses TRBV7-2 with TRBJ2-7; no clear D gene. The CDR3 consists of 13 residues. CDR1 and CDR2 (germline): SGHTA, FQGNSA. V shed 3 bases and J shed 3 bases, with 9 bases lying between them. The CDR3 sequence: CASSLLRNYEQYF. CDR3 coding DNA: TGTGCCAGCAGCTTGCTGCGCAACTACGAGCAGTACTTC. The whole variable domain, filled in from reference TRBV7-2 and TRBJ2-7, reads GAGVSQSPSNKVTEKGKDVELRCDPISGHTALYWYRQSLGQGLEFLIYFQGNSAPDKSGLPSDRFSAERTGGSVSTLTIQRTQQEDSAVYLCASSLLRNYEQYFGPGTRLTVT.

The chain couples TRBV7-9 to TRBJ2-2, with D hard to call. The germline gives CDR1 SEHNR, CDR2 FQNEAQ (reference sequence). Trimming shortened V by 6 bases and J by 6 bases, and 11 bases separated the two germline ends. The length of the CDR3 is 13 residues. The CDR3 coding sequence is TGTGCCAGCAGACTAACTGGCGCCGGGGAGCTGTTTTTT. Translated, it gives CASRLTGAGELFF.

The chain carries TRBV7-9 and TRBJ1-2; 8 bases map to TRBD1. Germline CDR1 SEHNR, CDR2 FQNEAQ (reference sequence). Losses at the gene ends were 5 bases for V and 2 bases for J; bases not matched to a gene: 19. CDR3 length: 19 residues. CDR3 coding DNA: TGTGCCAGCAGCCAAGATCTGGGTATGCAGGGGGCAATCAACTATGGCTACACCTTC. Protein sequence: CASSQDLGMQGAINYGYTF. The full variable domain, completed using reference TRBV7-9 and TRBJ1-2, is DTGVSQNPRHKITKRGQNVTFRCDPISEHNRLYWYRQTLGQGPEFLTYFQNEAQLEKSRLLSDRFSAERPKGSFSTLEIQRTEQGDSAMYLCASSQDLGMQGAINYGYTFGSGTRLTVV.